These T cell receptor beta chains were read from a single sample in a study of shared T cell receptors in the human thymus. Generated by immunoSEQ multiplex PCR, the TCRdb table keeps only in-frame clones and is missing some. The table lists hundreds of thousands of clones, over 75% of them singletons, with roughly 0.01% in the top ten. The sample was also linked to a second study, of human thymus T cells.

The sequenced sample consisted of thymocytes. The receptors were gathered from a girl in the first two years of life with a congenital heart defect. Both conserved end residues are part of each CDR3. The D gene is left open where the match is weak. Size is omitted from some rows. Given values are once, few, many or a class for expanded clones.

TRBD1	-	TRBV4-1	TRBJ1-4	CASSQLGQGVYEKLFF	TGCGCCAGCAGCCAACTAGGACAGGGGGTTTATGAAAAACTGTTTTTT
TRBD2	-	TRBV28	TRBJ2-5	CASSRERGPHQETQYF	TGTGCCAGCAGTCGAGAGCGGGGGCCGCACCAAGAGACCCAGTACTTC
TRBD1	-	TRBV7-6	TRBJ2-7	CASSLARSRDREGYEQYF	TGTGCCAGCAGCTTAGCCCGATCCAGGGACAGGGAGGGTTACGAGCAGTACTTC
-	-	TRBV5-1	TRBJ2-3	CASSLGVNTDTQYF	TGCGCCAGCAGCTTGGGAGTAAACACAGATACGCAGTATTTT
TRBD1	-	TRBV29-1	TRBJ1-2	CSVEDGDRGAFYGYTF	TGCAGCGTTGAAGACGGGGACAGGGGGGCATTCTATGGCTACACCTTC
TRBD1	-	TRBV7-9	TRBJ2-7	CASSAQGGYEQYF	TGTGCCAGCAGCGCACAGGGGGGCTACGAGCAGTACTTC
-	-	TRBV4-1	TRBJ1-4	CASSQDAVQGTNEKLFF	TGCGCCAGCAGCCAAGATGCCGTACAGGGAACTAATGAAAAACTGTTTTTT
-	-	TRBV18	TRBJ2-7	CASSPQGSEQYF	TGTGCCAGCTCACCCCAGGGGAGCGAGCAGTACTTC
-	-	TRBV2	TRBJ1-3	CASVRNRAGNTIYF	TGTGCCAGCGTAAGGAACAGGGCTGGAAACACCATATATTTT
TRBD2	once	TRBV10-1	TRBJ2-1	CASSDGTSGGAVDEQFF	TGCGCCAGCAGTGATGGGACTAGCGGGGGGGCCGTAGATGAGCAGTTCTTC
TRBD1	-	TRBV6-6	TRBJ2-7	CASSRGQGDNFEQYF	TGTGCCAGCAGTCGGGGACAGGGGGATAATTTCGAGCAGTACTTC
TRBD1	once	TRBV5-1	TRBJ1-2	CASSWDRSGYTF	TGCGCCAGCAGCTGGGACAGGTCGGGCTACACCTTC
-	-	TRBV6-5	TRBJ1-2	CASSYATTILEGYTF	TGTGCCAGCAGTTACGCGACTACTATACTGGAAGGCTACACCTTC
-	-	TRBV2	TRBJ1-5	CASSDSRGDPLDNQPQHF	TGTGCCAGCAGTGACTCCAGGGGTGACCCGCTAGACAATCAGCCCCAGCATTTT
-	-	TRBV15	TRBJ1-4	CATSRAGNLGHFAEEKLFF	TGTGCCACCAGCAGAGCCGGGAACTTGGGCCACTTCGCAGAGGAAAAACTGTTTTTT
TRBD1	-	TRBV29-1	TRBJ1-5	CSVGTGGSNQPQHF	TGCAGCGTGGGAACAGGGGGAAGCAATCAGCCCCAGCATTTT
-	-	TRBV29-1	TRBJ1-1	CSVETRGSDAGAFF	TGCAGCGTTGAAACACGAGGGAGCGACGCTGGAGCTTTCTTT
TRBD2	-	TRBV5-1	TRBJ2-1	CASSLGGGLAGNYNEQFF	TGCGCCAGCAGCTTGGGGGGAGGACTAGCGGGAAACTACAATGAGCAGTTCTTC
TRBD2	-	TRBV7-2	TRBJ2-3	CASSPKPLAGGRDTQYF	TGTGCCAGCAGCCCGAAACCTCTAGCGGGGGGCCGAGATACGCAGTATTTT
-	few	TRBV7-3	TRBJ2-3	CASSISGLASTDTQYF	TGTGCCAGCAGCATCTCAGGGCTCGCTAGCACAGATACGCAGTATTTT
TRBD1	-	TRBV11-3	TRBJ2-1	CASSLVRGQLSYNEQFF	TGTGCCAGCAGCTTAGTGAGGGGGCAGTTAAGTTACAATGAGCAGTTCTTC
TRBD1	-	TRBV27	TRBJ1-1	CASSTPDRDDTEAFF	TGTGCCAGCAGTACCCCGGACAGGGATGACACTGAAGCTTTCTTT
-	few	TRBV5-4	TRBJ1-1	CASSCPENTEAFF	TGTGCCAGCAGCTGCCCAGAGAACACTGAAGCTTTCTTT
-	-	TRBV5-4	TRBJ1-3	CASSMGAGLGPSGNTIYF	TGTGCCAGCAGTATGGGGGCCGGCTTGGGGCCTTCTGGAAACACCATATATTTT
-	-	TRBV5-1	TRBJ1-1	CASSSGHPTENTEAFF	TGCGCCAGCAGCTCGGGACATCCAACAGAGAACACTGAAGCTTTCTTT
TRBD1	once	TRBV6-1	TRBJ1-4	CASSEVHIYRDRNEKLFF	TGTGCCAGCAGTGAAGTCCACATATACCGGGACAGAAATGAAAAACTGTTTTTT
-	once	TRBV11-2	TRBJ2-5	CASSPRRGPDTGETQYF	TGTGCCAGCAGCCCAAGGCGAGGGCCCGACACCGGAGAGACCCAGTACTTC
TRBD1	-	TRBV6-1	TRBJ1-1	CASSNRGGDTEAFF	TGTGCCAGCAGCAACAGGGGAGGAGACACTGAAGCTTTCTTT
-	-	TRBV9	TRBJ2-1	CASSPGTSYPYNEQFF	TGTGCCAGCAGCCCCGGTACTAGCTACCCCTACAATGAGCAGTTCTTC
-	few	TRBV6-1	TRBJ2-1	CASSEWGPPGDEQFF	TGTGCCAGCAGTGAATGGGGGCCCCCCGGGGATGAGCAGTTCTTC
TRBD1	-	TRBV5-4	TRBJ1-6	CASSPERDRLSSPLHF	TGTGCCAGCAGCCCTGAAAGGGACAGGCTATCTTCACCCCTCCACTTT
-	-	TRBV29-1	TRBJ2-7	CSVESTGHGDYEQYF	TGCAGCGTTGAATCCACGGGACACGGGGACTACGAGCAGTACTTC